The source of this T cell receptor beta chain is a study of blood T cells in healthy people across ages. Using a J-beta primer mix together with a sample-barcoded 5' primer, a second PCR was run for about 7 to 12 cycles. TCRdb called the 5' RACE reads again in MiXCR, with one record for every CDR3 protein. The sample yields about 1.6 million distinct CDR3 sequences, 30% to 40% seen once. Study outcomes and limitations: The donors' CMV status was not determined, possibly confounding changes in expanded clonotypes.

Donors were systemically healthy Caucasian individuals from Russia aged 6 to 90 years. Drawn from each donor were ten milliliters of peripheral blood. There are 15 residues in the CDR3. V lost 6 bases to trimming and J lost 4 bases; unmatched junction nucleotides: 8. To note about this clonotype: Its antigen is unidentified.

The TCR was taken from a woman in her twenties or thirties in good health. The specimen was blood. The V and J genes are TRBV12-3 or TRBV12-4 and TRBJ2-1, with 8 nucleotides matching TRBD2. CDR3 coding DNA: TGTGCCAGCAGGCATAGCGGGGCGGTATACAATGAGCAGTTCTTC. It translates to CASRHSGAVYNEQFF.